The 32 T cell receptor beta chains below come from one sample, sequenced in a study of beta chain features in type 1 diabetes. Overall study findings and caveats: A moderate, significant TCRB CDR3 shortening appeared in type 1 diabetes across four CD4+ subsets.

Their antigen targets remain unknown. Reverse transcribing all isolated RNA meant expressed TCRB transcripts were sequenced. Produced via immunoSEQ multiplex PCR; TCRdb's table is partial and in-frame only. The sample yields 550,000 to 850,000 clones, 13% seen once. Sample: naive CD4+ T cells from blood. Receptors originate from a man aged 18-30 years with type 1 diabetes.

A single count supports this clone. V and J are TRBV6-1 and TRBJ2-1; D perhaps matches TRBD1 (6 bases). CDR3 length: 14 residues. Germline CDR1 and CDR2: MNHNS and SASEGT. V dropped 7 bases and J dropped 3 bases, with 13 bases sitting between them. Here the CDR3 reads CASKGGAIYNEQFF. The DNA for the CDR3 is TGTGCCAGCAAAGGGGGAGCGATCTACAATGAGCAGTTCTTC.

This clone has more than one count but fewer than ten. This rearrangement joins TRBV4-2 to TRBJ2-5; D could derive from TRBD1 or TRBD2 (5 bases each). The germline gives CDR1 LGHNA, CDR2 YNFKEQ. The germline V and J ends were trimmed by 1 base and 2 bases, with 14 bases remaining between them. The CDR3 extends over 16 amino acids. The CDR3 here is CASSQGEGTLQETQYF. As DNA, the CDR3 is TGTGCCAGCAGCCAAGGAGAGGGGACCCTACAAGAGACCCAGTACTTC.

The V gene is TRBV20-1, the J gene TRBJ1-2; D unresolved. The CDR3 extends over 11 amino acids. The V gene's germline CDR1 is DFQATT and CDR2 SNEGSKA (reference sequence). Trimming shortened V by 5 bases and J by 4 bases, and 8 bases separated the two germline ends. CDR3 nucleotide sequence: TGCAGTGCTCCACAGACCTATGGCTACACCTTC. This gives the protein CSAPQTYGYTF.

In its sample, this clone was seen a few times. This chain joins TRBV18 and TRBJ2-7; 7 nucleotides agree with TRBD1. Germline CDR1 reads KGHSH; CDR2 reads LQKENI. After removal of 5 bases from V and 4 bases from J, the junction contained 5 bases not matched to a gene. The CDR3 covers 13 residues. Here the CDR3 reads CASSSMDRYEQYF. CDR3 DNA: TGTGCCAGCTCATCGATGGACAGGTACGAGCAGTACTTC.

CDR3 bases: TGTGCCAGCCCTAGAATACAGGGGGCTTCCCTGAACACTGAAGCTTTCTTT. This codes for CASPRIQGASLNTEAFF. The V and J genes are TRBV2 and TRBJ1-1; 9 nucleotides match TRBD1. Per germline, CDR1 SNHLY and CDR2 FYNNEI. The CDR3 has 17 residues. V shed 8 bases and J 0 bases; nucleotides not matched to a gene: 13.

This chain uses TRBV27 with TRBJ1-1; the D gene is possibly TRBD1 (5 bases). Germline CDR1 reads MNHEY; CDR2 reads SMNVEV (reference sequence). V was clipped by 3 bases and J by 5 bases, with 13 bases between them. The CDR3 is 14 residues long. The CDR3 sequence: CASSFSGVGTEAFF. CDR3 DNA: TGTGCCAGCAGTTTTTCGGGGGTGGGGACTGAAGCTTTCTTT.

The rearrangement links TRBV29-1 to TRBJ1-2, with a weak D call TRBD1 (6 bases). Germline CDR1 SQVTM, CDR2 ANQGSEA. This CDR3 is built from 15 residues. V lost 6 bases and J lost 0, with 17 bases in between. CDR3 amino acids: CSVLRDTSTNYGYTF. The DNA of the CDR3 is TGCAGCGTCCTCCGGGACACAAGTACTAACTATGGCTACACCTTC.

J is TRBJ2-6 and V is TRBV19, with TRBD1 matching 8 bases. V trimming: 4 bases; J trimming: 0 bases; junction bases outside the gene matches: 5. CDR3 length: 17 residues. CDR1 and CDR2 (germline): LNHDA, SQIVND (reference sequence). The CDR3: CASSTGQAYSGANVLTF. For the CDR3, the DNA is TGTGCCAGTAGTACGGGACAGGCGTACTCTGGGGCCAACGTCCTGACTTTC.

The sample holds a few counts of this clone. The chain joins TRBV5-1 to TRBJ1-1; the D gene is possibly TRBD1 (5 bases). This CDR3 spans 15 amino acids. Germline V gene data show CDR1 as SGHRS and CDR2 as YFSETQ. V shed 0 bases and J shed 0 bases, with 9 bases lying between them. The CDR3 nucleotides are TGCGCCAGCAGCTTGGTGCAGGGAGTGAACACTGAAGCTTTCTTT. Translation gives CASSLVQGVNTEAFF.

CDR3 nucleotide sequence: TGTGCCAGCAGCGTAGGTCCAGGCGGGGGCTACACCTTC. This gives the protein CASSVGPGGGYTF. The chain joins TRBV9 to TRBJ1-2; D ambiguous. The CDR3 runs to 13 residues. Germline V lookup: CDR1 SGDLS, CDR2 YYNGEE. The V gene lost 0 bases and the J gene lost 8 bases, with 11 bases spanning the gap.

The CDR3 protein is CASSTQGWRTEAFF. DNA for the CDR3: TGTGCCAGCAGTACACAGGGATGGCGGACTGAAGCTTTCTTT. V is TRBV27 and J is TRBJ1-1; a possible D gene is TRBD1 (6 bases). The germline V and J ends were trimmed by 5 bases and 5 bases, with 15 bases remaining between them. CDR1 and CDR2 from the germline V gene are MNHEY and SMNVEV (reference sequence). The CDR3 has 14 amino acids.

CDR3 residues: CASSSTGLDQPQHF. CDR3 bases: TGTGCCAGCAGTTCGACAGGGTTGGATCAGCCCCAGCATTTT. The chain combines TRBV6-1 with TRBJ1-5; 7 bases map to TRBD1. Germline CDR1 and CDR2: MNHNS and SASEGT. The CDR3 runs to 14 residues. After removal of 5 bases from V and 5 bases from J, the junction contained 6 bases not matched to a gene.

This clone was counted only a few times. The chain employs TRBV7-9 and TRBJ1-1, with D hard to call. Trimming left V 5 bases short and J 3 bases short, with 7 bases between. The CDR3 covers 12 residues. The V gene's germline CDR1 is SEHNR and CDR2 FQNEAQ (reference sequence). The chain's CDR3 is CASSALDTEAFF. CDR3 nucleotide sequence: TGTGCCAGCAGCGCCTTGGACACTGAAGCTTTCTTT.

This clone was found a few times. The gene calls are TRBV29-1 and TRBJ2-3; tentatively, D is TRBD2 (6 bases). V lost 4 bases to trimming and J lost 1 base, with 9 bases between them. Looked up from germline, CDR1 is SQVTM and CDR2 is ANQGSEA. The CDR3 spans 13 residues. The CDR3 coding sequence is TGCAGCGTTGGGGAGGTAGGCACAGATACGCAGTATTTT. Residues: CSVGEVGTDTQYF.

The chain links TRBV6-6 to TRBJ2-1; 9 nucleotides match TRBD2. There are 13 residues in the CDR3. V gave up 8 bases and J gave up 2 bases; unmatched junction bases: 1. CDR1 is MNHNY and CDR2 is SVGAGI in the germline V gene (reference sequence). The CDR3 DNA reads TGTGCCAGCCTAGCGGGGACCTACAATGAGCAGTTCTTC. Amino acid sequence: CASLAGTYNEQFF.

The CDR3 DNA reads as TGTGCCATCAGTGAGTCAGGGGGTTTCGGGAATGAGCAGTTCTTC. Its translation is CAISESGGFGNEQFF. The J gene is TRBJ2-1, the V gene TRBV10-3, with D possibly TRBD1 on 6 matching bases. The CDR3 contains 15 residues. The V gene's germline CDR1 is ENHRY and CDR2 SYGVKD. Trimming took 0 bases from V and 7 from J, leaving 13 bases between them.

This chain links TRBV19 with TRBJ2-2; D gene uncertain. The CDR3 contains 15 residues. Trimming removed 7 bases from V and 2 bases from J, with 14 bases in between. Germline CDR1 reads LNHDA; CDR2 reads SQIVND (reference sequence). As DNA, the CDR3 is TGTGCCAGTACCGCGGCGGCGATAAACACCGGGGAGCTGTTTTTT. It encodes CASTAAAINTGELFF.

The rearrangement uses TRBV27 and TRBJ2-7; D is unresolved. The CDR3 totals 12 residues. Trimming shortened V by 6 bases and J by 3 bases, and 9 bases separated the two germline ends. CDR1 is MNHEY and CDR2 is SMNVEV in the germline V gene (reference sequence). The CDR3 region is CASSPARYEQYF. The CDR3 region has the DNA TGTGCCAGCAGCCCGGCTCGCTACGAGCAGTACTTC.

This clone was counted only a few times. V gene TRBV6-1 combines with J gene TRBJ2-1; D gene uncertain. The CDR3 sequence is 10 residues long. Germline loops: CDR1 MNHNS, CDR2 SASEGT. Trimming pared 4 bases from V and 10 bases from J, leaving 5 bases between. CDR3 DNA sequence: TGTGCCAGCAGTGTGGTGGAGCAGTTCTTC. Residues: CASSVVEQFF.

A few counts support this clone. The CDR3 protein is CAWSVGAGDQPQHF. The CDR3 DNA reads TGTGCCTGGAGTGTAGGGGCAGGGGATCAGCCCCAGCATTTT. The V and J genes are TRBV30 and TRBJ1-5, with TRBD1 as a possible D gene (6 bases). Trimming stripped 0 bases from V and 5 bases from J, with 11 bases between. The V gene's germline CDR1 is GTSNPN and CDR2 SVGIG (reference sequence). The CDR3 totals 14 residues.

The rearrangement joins TRBV7-7 to TRBJ2-5; D possibly corresponds to TRBD2 (6 bases). Germline CDR1 SSHAT, CDR2 FNYEAQ (reference sequence). There are 14 residues in the CDR3. V was cut by 2 bases and J by 5 bases, with 12 bases left in between. CDR3 protein: CASSLRGMGETQYF. The CDR3 coding sequence is TGTGCCAGCAGCTTACGGGGGATGGGGGAGACCCAGTACTTC.

The J gene is TRBJ2-7, the V gene TRBV30; tentatively, D is TRBD1 or TRBD2 (5 bases each). The V gene's germline CDR1 is GTSNPN and CDR2 SVGIG (reference sequence). The V and J ends lost 4 bases and 1 base respectively, with 8 bases between them. The CDR3 runs to 12 residues. CDR3 amino acids: CAWMGRSYEQYF. Here the CDR3 DNA reads TGTGCCTGGATGGGACGGTCCTACGAGCAGTACTTC.

This clone was counted a few times. The chain uses TRBV20-1 and TRBJ2-5; the D is unclear. CDR1 and CDR2 (germline): DFQATT, SNEGSKA (reference sequence). The CDR3 length is 10 residues. V lost 6 bases, J lost 7 bases, and 9 bases lay in between. The CDR3 protein is CSANTATQYF. CDR3 DNA: TGCAGTGCCAATACTGCGACCCAGTACTTC.

The genes are TRBV18 and TRBJ2-5, with D perhaps matching TRBD2 (5 bases). CDR3 length: 14 amino acids. Trimming left V 3 bases short and J 3 bases short, with 11 bases between. Germline CDR1 KGHSH, CDR2 LQKENI. The DNA of the CDR3 is TGTGCCAGCTCACCCCAGGACGGGGAAGAGACCCAGTACTTC. Its protein is CASSPQDGEETQYF.

This clone was recorded a few times. The chain links TRBV10-2 to TRBJ2-7, with a possible D match to TRBD1 (5 bases). In germline, CDR1 is WSHSY, CDR2 SAAADI. The CDR3 runs to 16 residues. The V end was cut by 2 bases, the J end by 4 bases, with 18 bases between. Here the CDR3 DNA reads TGCGCCAGCAGTGAGCCAGACAGTCCAGGACGTTACGAGCAGTACTTC. Translating it yields CASSEPDSPGRYEQYF.

The chain carries TRBV30 and TRBJ1-1; D is ambiguous. V was trimmed by 5 bases and J by 5 bases, leaving 15 bases between them. This CDR3 has 13 residues. The germline gives CDR1 GTSNPN, CDR2 SVGIG (reference sequence). CDR3 sequence: CAWFMGMGTEAFF. CDR3 DNA: TGTGCCTGGTTTATGGGGATGGGGACTGAAGCTTTCTTT. Together with reference TRBV30 and TRBJ1-1, the CDR3 gives the full variable domain: SQTIHQWPATLVQPVGSPLSLECTVEGTSNPNLYWYRQAAGRGLQLLFYSVGIGQISSEVPQNLSASRPQDRQFILSSKKLLLSDSGFYLCAWFMGMGTEAFFGQGTRLTVV.

V is TRBV20-1 and J is TRBJ2-7; no clear D gene. CDR3 length: 11 amino acids. Germline loops: CDR1 DFQATT, CDR2 SNEGSKA (reference sequence). Trimming took 8 bases from V and 3 from J, leaving 11 bases between them. CDR3 sequence: CSIQCYYEQYF. The CDR3, as DNA: TGCAGTATACAGTGCTACTACGAGCAGTACTTC.

The chain links TRBV5-1 to TRBJ2-5; a weak D match, TRBD2 (6 bases). Germline loops: CDR1 SGHRS, CDR2 YFSETQ. The V gene lost 0 bases and the J gene lost 5 bases, with 11 bases spanning the gap. This CDR3 comprises 14 residues. In nucleotides, the CDR3 is TGCGCCAGCAGCTTGGCCTCGGGGGAGGAGACCCAGTACTTC. This translates into CASSLASGEETQYF. The entire variable domain, with the rest obtained from reference TRBV5-1 and TRBJ2-5, is as follows: KAGVTQTPRYLIKTRGQQVTLSCSPISGHRSVSWYQQTPGQGLQFLFEYFSETQRNKGNFPGRFSGRQFSNSRSEMNVSTLELGDSALYLCASSLASGEETQYFGPGTRLLVL.

This clone was seen a few times. V and J are TRBV28 and TRBJ1-1, with no clear D. The CDR3 has 15 residues. Germline V gene sequence: CDR1 MDHEN, CDR2 SYDVKM. With 1 base removed from V and 0 bases from J, the gap between germline ends came to 9 bases. In nucleotides, the CDR3 is TGTGCCAGCAGTTTATATCCGACCATGAACACTGAAGCTTTCTTT. The encoded protein is CASSLYPTMNTEAFF.

This clone has a handful of counts. The V and J genes are TRBV4-1 and TRBJ1-1, with D unclear. This CDR3 spans 15 amino acids. Trimming stripped 4 bases from V and 2 bases from J, with 14 bases between. Germline CDR1 and CDR2: MGHRA and YSYEKL. The CDR3 region is CASSPAVRANTEAFF. The CDR3 DNA reads as TGCGCCAGCAGCCCCGCAGTACGGGCTAACACTGAAGCTTTCTTT.

V and J are TRBV6-5 and TRBJ2-3; D not resolved. Trimming took off 9 bases at V and 1 base at J, with 8 bases between the two ends. CDR1 is MNHEY, CDR2 SVGAGI, per germline. The CDR3 totals 12 residues. CDR3 amino acids: CASSIGTDTQYF. CDR3 coding DNA: TGTGCCAGTTCAATAGGCACAGATACGCAGTATTTT.

The V call is TRBV29-1, the J call TRBJ1-1, with D unresolved. The CDR3 contains 14 residues. Germline-derived CDR1 and CDR2 are SQVTM and ANQGSEA. Trimming left V 1 base short and J 1 base short, with 10 bases between. The CDR3: CSVEARKGNTEAFF. In nucleotides, the CDR3 is TGCAGCGTTGAAGCAAGGAAGGGGAACACTGAAGCTTTCTTT.